The 13 T cell receptor beta chains presented below share a single source sample, sequenced in a study of shared clonotypes between healthy human individuals. The naive CD8 subset, CD45RO-negative cells positively selected for CCR7, excluded terminally differentiated effector memory CD45RA+ cells. Clones were sequenced by immunoSEQ multiplex PCR, and TCRdb holds only the in-frame ones, with some missing. This table has hundreds of thousands of clones, 80% to 95% appearing once. Sequenced: naive CD8+ T cells sorted from blood. The receptors stem from a man aged 25 to 45 in good health.

The J gene is TRBJ2-7, the V gene TRBV6-6; no firm D call. Germline V gene sequence: CDR1 MNHNY, CDR2 SVGAGI (reference sequence). The CDR3 spans 15 residues. V shed 0 bases and J shed 2 bases, with 11 bases lying between them. This CDR3 reads CASSYSVESTYEQYF. CDR3 in DNA: TGTGCCAGCAGTTACTCGGTGGAATCGACCTACGAGCAGTACTTC.

The rearrangement joins TRBV11-2 to TRBJ2-1; TRBD2 aligns across 9 bases. CDR1 and CDR2 (germline): SGHAT, FQNNGV. CDR3 size: 17 residues. J lost 2 bases, V lost 1 base, and 6 bases had no gene match. CDR3 region: CASSLGLGTSPYNEQFF. As DNA, the CDR3 is TGTGCCAGCAGCTTAGGACTGGGGACTAGCCCCTACAATGAGCAGTTCTTC.

The rearrangement joins TRBV19 to TRBJ2-7; 12 bases are shared with TRBD2. V shed 5 bases, J shed 5 bases, and the junction held 4 bases outside the gene matches. Germline CDR1 and CDR2: LNHDA and SQIVND (reference sequence). There are 14 residues in the CDR3. CDR3 amino acids: CASSGLAGSDEQYF. The CDR3 DNA reads TGTGCCAGTAGTGGACTAGCGGGAAGCGACGAGCAGTACTTC.

CDR3 in DNA: TGTGCCAGCAGCCTCGCTGGACAGCAGATGAACACTGAAGCTTTCTTT. It is translated as CASSLAGQQMNTEAFF. The genes are TRBV28 and TRBJ1-1, with a possible D match to TRBD1 (6 bases). The CDR3 extends over 16 amino acids. Trimming took 6 bases from V and 0 from J, leaving 17 bases between them. CDR1 is MDHEN and CDR2 is SYDVKM in the germline V gene.

This chain joins TRBV5-5 and TRBJ2-7, with 15 nucleotides matching TRBD2. The germline V gene has CDR1 SGHKS and CDR2 YYEKEE (reference sequence). V lost 2 bases and J lost 4; bases outside the gene matches: 7. The CDR3 spans 17 residues. This CDR3 is CASSFGLAGGPGYEQYF. The CDR3 region has the DNA TGTGCCAGCAGCTTCGGACTAGCGGGAGGGCCGGGTTACGAGCAGTACTTC.

The CDR3: CASSEMDRGYYGYTF. As DNA, the CDR3 is TGTGCCAGCAGTGAAATGGACAGGGGTTACTATGGCTACACCTTC. The chain is built from TRBV28 and TRBJ1-2, with TRBD1 matching 9 bases. This CDR3 has 15 residues. The V and J ends lost 5 bases and 3 bases, in that order; junction bases with no gene match: 7. Germline CDR1 is MDHEN and CDR2 is SYDVKM.

Here the CDR3 reads CASSLSPPGHNNEQFF. CDR3 nucleotides: TGTGCCAGCAGTTTATCCCCCCCGGGACACAACAATGAGCAGTTCTTC. The J gene is TRBJ2-1, the V gene TRBV27; maybe TRBD1 (6 bases). There are 16 residues in the CDR3. The germline V and J ends were trimmed by 0 bases and 5 bases, with 14 bases remaining between them. The germline gives CDR1 MNHEY, CDR2 SMNVEV (reference sequence).

V is TRBV2 and J is TRBJ1-5; the match to TRBD1 covers 10 bases. Germline V gene data show CDR1 as SNHLY and CDR2 as FYNNEI. This CDR3 is 20 amino acids long. V lost 0 bases and J lost 0; bases outside the gene matches: 11. The CDR3 reads CASSEAPGQGRVYSNQPQHF. DNA for the CDR3: TGTGCCAGCAGTGAAGCGCCGGGACAGGGGAGGGTATATAGCAATCAGCCCCAGCATTTT.

The chain has TRBV10-2 and TRBJ2-7, with TRBD2 identical over 8 bases. CDR1 and CDR2 from the germline V gene are WSHSY and SAAADI. The V gene end was trimmed by 5 bases and the J gene end by 5 bases; junction bases not matched to a gene: 8. CDR3 length equals 14 residues. Here the CDR3 DNA reads TGCGCCAGCAGTCACAGCGGGAGTTGGGACGAGCAGTACTTC. Translated, it gives CASSHSGSWDEQYF.

The chain employs TRBV2 and TRBJ2-3, with unresolved D. Germline-derived CDR1 and CDR2 are SNHLY and FYNNEI. This CDR3 comprises 12 residues. V lost 2 bases, J lost 3 bases, and 3 bases lay in between. This CDR3 is CASSESTDTQYF. DNA of the CDR3: TGTGCCAGCAGTGAAAGTACAGATACGCAGTATTTT.

This clone has just a few counts. The V gene is TRBV29-1, the J gene TRBJ1-2; unclear D gene. Germline CDR1 reads SQVTM; CDR2 reads ANQGSEA. The CDR3 is 11 amino acids. V was clipped by 2 bases and J by 7 bases, with 8 bases between them. CDR3 bases: TGCAGCGTTGAATATGATGGTGGCTACACCTTC. This gives the protein CSVEYDGGYTF.

This chain joins TRBV15 and TRBJ2-1; no firm D call. Trimming took off 8 bases at V and 9 bases at J, with 23 bases between the two ends. The CDR3 sequence is 15 residues long. Germline V gene lookup returns CDR1 LNHNV and CDR2 YYDKDF (reference sequence). CDR3 sequence: CATQDRTGPWAEQFF. CDR3 nucleotide sequence: TGTGCCACCCAGGACCGAACCGGACCCTGGGCTGAGCAGTTCTTC. Filled out from reference TRBV15 and TRBJ2-1, the complete variable domain reads DAMVIQNPRYQVTQFGKPVTLSCSQTLNHNVMYWYQQKSSQAPKLLFHYYDKDFNNEADTPDNFQSRRPNTSFCFLDIRSPGLGDTAMYLCATQDRTGPWAEQFFGPGTRLTVL.

The V call is TRBV4-1, the J call TRBJ1-1; D may be TRBD1 (6 bases). The germline V gene has CDR1 MGHRA and CDR2 YSYEKL. V dropped 7 bases and J dropped 1 base, with 13 bases sitting between them. The CDR3 extends over 14 amino acids. CDR3 DNA sequence: TGCGCCAGCAAGGGGGTTAGGGAGAACACTGAAGCTTTCTTT. Translating gives CASKGVRENTEAFF.